This T cell receptor beta chain came from a study of human T cells and chemical hapten exposure (dated by TCRdb to about 2021). General notes on the study: For sensitization, 2% DPC in acetone was applied to a roughly 2 cm by roughly 2 cm area of upper inner arm skin. Blood samples were taken from patients before sensitization (week 0) and at 2, 6 and about 24 weeks after DPC sensitization. Patch testing was done on the upper back using Finn chambers containing 0.01% DPC, and results were scored after 6 days according to International Contact Dermatitis Research Group standards. Patients additionally received weekly therapeutic DPC doses to the scalp throughout the roughly 25-week study period. The study tracked peripheral blood TCR repertoire changes in vivo during primary and secondary sensitization to the hapten diphenylcyclopropenone (DPC) in alopecia patients. The mostly female patient cohort included alopecia areata with under or over 50% scalp involvement, alopecia totalis and alopecia universalis. The libraries were sequenced as a pool, and the TCR yield per sample differed mostly because of small variations in library volumes within the pool. For TCR sequencing, blood came from twenty-nine alopecia patients at anywhere from one to four time points (pre-sensitization, 2, 6 and 24 weeks).

The intended sense of this specimen's time point label: patch test 2, 6 weeks after DPC sensitization. The intended sense of this specimen's treatment or condition label: therapeutic diphenylcyclopropenone sensitization with weekly scalp DPC. Blood at each patch-test visit was drawn before the patch test was applied. Eligible patients were aged 18 to 70, diagnosed with alopecia, deemed suitable for DPC therapy, and excluded if pregnant. Total RNA was isolated from unfractionated whole blood collected in Tempus Blood RNA tubes. This clonotype showed up just a few times. It has no known antigen specificity. Within one base of it there is no much larger clone, and no base qualities were kept. Library prep was done by RACE. Instrument used: NextSeq 500. Library preparation attached unique molecular identifiers to individual cDNA molecules for quantitative, reproducible TCR counting. Each blood RNA sample was used to sequence both TCR alpha and TCR beta chains. Per the authors' processing: Samples had a median of roughly 91,000 TCRs, with a range from roughly 23,224 to 750,000. V, J and CDR3 annotation of the TCR reads was carried out using the Decombinator software suite. For PS versus PT1 abundance plots, all samples were subsampled to the same number of TCRs (28,000). TCRs were defined as expanded if absent before sensitization and observed at least eight times at the 2-week time point. TCRdb reprocessed the public reads (quality trimming at Q25 with fastp, clone calling with MiXCR) and kept in-frame beta chains. Rows with one shared CDR3 protein collapse into an entry with the most common genes and DNA. The V and J calls were not made by the authors but by TCRdb's processing. The sample table contains under 450,000 distinct CDR3 sequences; only one count was recorded for about 6% of them. Of the sample, more than 5.5% falls within the top ten clones.

In the germline V gene, CDR1 corresponds to MDHEN and CDR2 to SYDVKM. Reading from cysteine to phenylalanine, the CDR3 counts 16 amino acids. The DNA shown is the 48-base CDR3, in frame from base 1. V drops 7 bases and J drops 4 bases, leaving 22 bases in between. The paper as a whole reports these results and caveats: Compared with pre-sensitization or healthy control sets, expanded TCRs formed significantly more large CDR3 similarity clusters, which is consistent with antigen-driven responses. Patch test score was positively correlated with the number of PT1 expanded TCRs, with significance at thresholds 8, 16 and 32 but not at 4. After repeated subsampling, changes were observed in the strength of the expansion versus patch-test correlation and in the threshold at which the correlation became significant. Because all patients had alopecia, a presumed autoimmune disease, the immune response of the patients might differ from that of healthy individuals. The number of TCRs above 1 in 1000 frequency did not change with DPC sensitization; there was no evidence of global repertoire structure alterations.

The receptor was derived from a woman aged 18 to 35 with alopecia areata. Some clones in this sample may be carry-over from other donors' samples. Here the sequenced sample was whole blood, taken in connection with sensitization to the hapten diphenylcyclopropenone (DPC). The sequence is built from TRBV28 and TRBJ1-2, and perhaps TRBD1 as D gene, on 5 matching bases. The CDR3 corresponds to CASILSGTPGAYGYTF. At the DNA level, the sequence is TGTGCCAGCATTCTATCCGGGACTCCCGGGGCCTATGGCTACACCTTC.